The clone carrying this T cell receptor (beta chain) came up a few times. Antigen specificity is unknown. Unique-molecular-identifier-tagged TCR beta cDNA libraries were used. The T cell input of about 0.9 to 10 million gave around 540,000 cDNA molecules. TCRdb reprocessed the PCR reads via MiXCR and lists one record per CDR3 protein. Seen here are 650,000 to 850,000 distinct CDR3 sequences, roughly 46% observed once, and the top ten hold 4.9%. Germline values: CDR1 DFQATT, CDR2 SNEGSKA (reference sequence). Losses at the gene ends were 0 bases for V and 2 bases for J; bases not matched to a gene: 3. CDR3 length equals 14 residues. These data belong to a study of post-analysis software for immune sequencing data. Study information: Included courses were relapsing-remitting and secondary progressive multiple sclerosis; progressive-relapsing multiple sclerosis was also included.

General study findings and limits: Same-batch preparations were strongly co-clustered by F measure. Those with multiple sclerosis, the patient group, showed significantly lower normalized Chao1 diversity than controls. Patients carried 5 or 6 TRBV segments more frequently than controls did, and TRBV5-6, TRBV5-1 and TRBV20-1 were among them.

The source of this sequence is a girl aged 10 to 17 with multiple sclerosis. V is TRBV20-1 and J is TRBJ2-7; 8 bases align to TRBD1. The sequenced material came from blood. CDR3 in amino acids: CSARDGRGPYEQYF. For the CDR3, the DNA is TGCAGTGCTAGAGATGGCAGGGGGCCCTACGAGCAGTACTTC.